These T cell receptor beta chains were read from a single sample in a study of blood T cell repertoires in COVID-19. Method: immunoSEQ multiplex PCR; TCRdb's copy keeps in-frame clones and lacks some. The sample contains approximately 210,000 clones, around 82% of which appear only once. Sequencing used peripheral blood. All receptors derive from a woman aged 40 to 50 with acute or convalescent COVID-19. Each CDR3 is given with its conserved first and last residue. The order of the fields is clone size, V gene, CDR3 protein. For some rows the clone size is stated as once, few or many, or as a class when expanded; others skip it.

size: .; V: TRBV5-1; CDR3: CASSPYGQGEGLTGYTF
size: .; V: TRBV12-3/TRBV12-4; CDR3: CASNFREAVGAFF
size: few; V: TRBV6-5; CDR3: CASSYSRRAGKNGYTF
size: .; V: TRBV4-3; CDR3: CASSQGGDREAFF
size: .; V: TRBV7-2; CDR3: CASSLRGGQGAGIRAFF
size: .; V: TRBV7-9; CDR3: CASSLGGQGTYEQYF
size: .; V: TRBV20-1; CDR3: CSASWADLNTEAFF
size: once; V: TRBV12-5; CDR3: CASGPSGRGGDTQYF
size: many; V: TRBV5-4; CDR3: CASSFLGYEQYF
size: .; V: TRBV18; CDR3: CASSPPRPGSGNTIYF
size: .; V: TRBV7-2; CDR3: CASSLGGQGQQPQHF
size: .; V: TRBV15; CDR3: CATSRKLPRGGVYNEQFF
size: many; V: TRBV27; CDR3: CASSKTGRKSYEQYF
size: once; V: TRBV7-6; CDR3: CASSLGAGSYEQYF
size: .; V: TRBV4-3; CDR3: CASSQDLTGRGRGYEQFF
size: .; V: TRBV6-2/TRBV6-3; CDR3: CASSYRREPGDEQFF
size: .; V: TRBV6-5; CDR3: CASSAGGDGETQYF
size: .; V: TRBV24-1; CDR3: CATSDPRDRSYNEQFF
size: .; V: TRBV2; CDR3: CASSEVPGGYEQYF
size: .; V: TRBV5-1; CDR3: CASRPGTGGHGYTF
size: .; V: TRBV11-2; CDR3: CASSSNTDTQYF
size: .; V: TRBV3-1/TRBV3-2; CDR3: CASRQRRGREARQYF
size: .; V: TRBV5-1; CDR3: CASGHGETQYF
size: .; V: TRBV5-4; CDR3: CASRDRGRFEQYF
size: .; V: TRBV19; CDR3: CASTLRSAGKFFGYTF
size: .; V: TRBV7-2; CDR3: CASSLDPRVGGYTF
size: .; V: TRBV15; CDR3: CATSRDSGRPQHF
size: .; V: TRBV6-6; CDR3: CASSSTGGSGYGYTF
size: .; V: TRBV4-2; CDR3: CASSQGVGLGSTDTQYF
size: .; V: TRBV27; CDR3: CASSHPPGTGGNGYTF
size: .; V: TRBV5-1; CDR3: CASTRGTSAVNEQFF
size: .; V: TRBV7-2; CDR3: CASSLGAPGDQPQHF
size: .; V: TRBV4-3; CDR3: CASSLGTGDTDTQYF
size: .; V: TRBV24-1; CDR3: CATSTGYNEQFF
size: .; V: TRBV5-1; CDR3: CASSPGLWNTEAFF
size: .; V: TRBV6-5; CDR3: CASSSPGQLNNEQFF
size: .; V: TRBV5-8; CDR3: CASSLGTAGPYNEQFF
size: once; V: TRBV3-1/TRBV3-2; CDR3: CASSQPKRGTDTQYF
size: .; V: TRBV5-1; CDR3: CASSLAGPGLGNTIYF
size: .; V: TRBV19; CDR3: CASKRDRNTDTQYF
size: .; V: TRBV6-6; CDR3: CASSYKGGDNSPLHF
size: .; V: TRBV30; CDR3: CAWSGTGINEQFF
size: .; V: TRBV24-1; CDR3: CATSDFTGWSNQPQHF
size: .; V: TRBV5-1; CDR3: CASSLTRGYTEAFF
size: .; V: TRBV7-9; CDR3: CASSLGQGAGQPQHF
size: .; V: TRBV4-1; CDR3: CASSQESAGSYNEQFF
size: .; V: TRBV24-1; CDR3: CATSEYGLGYNEQFF
size: .; V: TRBV7-9; CDR3: CASSLETGGFFAFF
size: .; V: TRBV11-3; CDR3: CASSLAGGTEAFF
size: .; V: TRBV5-1; CDR3: CASSLYPSGANNFYNEQFF
size: .; V: TRBV6-5; CDR3: CASSYRTEQYF
size: .; V: TRBV5-1; CDR3: CASSLARGLAGVGGAYEQFF
size: .; V: TRBV6-4; CDR3: CASSRTGGWGNTIYF
size: few; V: TRBV11-1; CDR3: CASRLSGSNEQFF
size: once; V: TRBV6-2/TRBV6-3; CDR3: CASSYPRLAGRSPYEQYF
size: .; V: TRBV6-5; CDR3: CASRGLADHNEQFF
size: .; V: TRBV27; CDR3: CASSPLGDRKNYGYTF
size: .; V: TRBV5-6; CDR3: CASSFGTIGDNEQFF
size: .; V: TRBV5-6; CDR3: CASSLVTRVNTEAFF